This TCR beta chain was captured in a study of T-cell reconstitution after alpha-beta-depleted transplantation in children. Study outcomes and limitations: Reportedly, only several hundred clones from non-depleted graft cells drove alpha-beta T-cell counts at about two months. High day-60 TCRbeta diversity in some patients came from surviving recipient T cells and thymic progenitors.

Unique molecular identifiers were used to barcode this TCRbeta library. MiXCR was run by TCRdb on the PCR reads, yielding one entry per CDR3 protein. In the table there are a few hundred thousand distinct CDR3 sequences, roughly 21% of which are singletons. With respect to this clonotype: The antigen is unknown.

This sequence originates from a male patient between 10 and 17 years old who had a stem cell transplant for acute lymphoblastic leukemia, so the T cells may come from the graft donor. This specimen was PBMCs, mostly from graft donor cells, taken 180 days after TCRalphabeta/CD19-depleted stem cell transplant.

The CDR3 here is CASSLAVPGSVEQFF. The CDR3 DNA follows: TGCGCCAGCAGCTTGGCCGTACCGGGGTCGGTTGAGCAGTTCTTC. V usage is TRBV5-1 and J usage is TRBJ2-1; D may be TRBD2 (5 bases). The CDR3 length is 15 residues. Germline V gene lookup returns CDR1 SGHRS and CDR2 YFSETQ. V lost 0 bases, J lost 9 bases, and 16 bases lay in between.